The TCR beta chain under discussion was sequenced for a study of PD-L1 blockade in urothelial cancer. CDR3 length equals 15 residues. With V trimmed by 5 bases and J by 2 bases, 7 bases remained unmatched. Germline CDR1 SGHAT, CDR2 FQNNGV. Time point reported: peripheral blood 6 weeks after treatment start. Assay used: immunoSEQ multiplex PCR; TCRdb lists only in-frame clones, some missing. The sample lists about 30,000 clones; 80% to 90% were seen once. Sequencing used PBMCs, obtained around atezolizumab (anti-PD-L1) treatment. This rearrangement joins TRBV11-2 to TRBJ2-3; TRBD2 matches 7 bases. The TCR comes from an older man with urothelial cancer. CDR3 amino acids: CASSPKAGLTDTQYF. CDR3 DNA sequence: TGTGCCAGCAGCCCCAAAGCGGGACTCACAGATACGCAGTATTTT.